This T cell receptor beta chain was observed in a study of blood T cell repertoires in COVID-19 (TCRdb year 2020). The study in broad terms: Samples from collaborators originated in the United States, Italy and Spain and spanned both the acute and convalescent phases of COVID-19. The prospective study material was composed of cDNA or gDNA derived from T cells, B-cell-depleted T cells, or PBMCs. The dataset comprised deeply sampled blood TCRbeta repertoires from subjects exposed to, actively infected with, or recovered from COVID-19. The repertoires were released in a freely available public database intended as a resource for research on the immune response to SARS-CoV-2. Samples came from the ongoing ImmuneRACE study (first 160 participants) plus 1,254 subjects from 6 global collaborators. Nearly every sample came with metadata listing a de-identified subject ID, COVID-19 status, age in years and sex. Where available, HLA class I and class II types were taken from metadata supplied by the sample provider and were not determined by assay-based typing.

The collaborating institutions used their own protocols to collect whole blood in K2EDTA tubes. For TCRbeta analysis, collaborator samples were shipped as frozen whole blood, as isolated PBMCs, or as DNA extracted from either sample type. As regards this clone: Its binding antigen is unknown. No per-base quality is available; no much larger clone lies one base away.

Results the study describes overall, beyond this receptor: The amount of clinical and demographic metadata varied by source and participant and was provided uncurated.

TCRbeta CDR3 regions were amplified from genomic DNA by means of the immunoSEQ Assay, a bias-controlled multiplex PCR. Processing in the source paper ran as follows. The number of nucleated cells in each sample was estimated from the amplification of reference gene primers within the assay. To quantify the absolute abundance of each unique TCRbeta CDR3 rearrangement, sequence reads were collapsed and filtered. For each sample, productive Simpson clonality was calculated by taking the square root of Simpson's diversity index across productive rearrangements. TCRdb stores this immuneACCESS table with in-frame sequences only. Part of the clones is absent; in the studies checked, under half of the shortfall reflects unresolved V genes, and no reason is known for the rest. V and J calls and clone size are those listed in that table; D and trimming were worked out from the DNA. This sample lists 50,000 to 55,000 clones; more than 80% were detected once. The top ten hold 5.5% to 7.5% of the sample.

The origin of this receptor is a man aged 55 to 70 with acute or convalescent COVID-19. The sample was peripheral blood.

In nucleotides, the sequence is TGTGCCAGCAGCCCTACGACAGGGGGTATTGACATTCAGTACTTC. Protein translation: CASSPTTGGIDIQYF. The chain couples TRBV2 to TRBJ2-4; TRBD1 matches 9 bases in the middle. The germline V gene provides CDR1 SNHLY and CDR2 FYNNEI. The CDR3 spans 15 residues, from the cysteine through the phenylalanine. The read is trimmed to its CDR3 DNA, 45 bases read in frame from base 1. Germline trimming amounts to 6 bases on V and 8 bases on J, with 11 as the count of junction bases outside the gene matches.